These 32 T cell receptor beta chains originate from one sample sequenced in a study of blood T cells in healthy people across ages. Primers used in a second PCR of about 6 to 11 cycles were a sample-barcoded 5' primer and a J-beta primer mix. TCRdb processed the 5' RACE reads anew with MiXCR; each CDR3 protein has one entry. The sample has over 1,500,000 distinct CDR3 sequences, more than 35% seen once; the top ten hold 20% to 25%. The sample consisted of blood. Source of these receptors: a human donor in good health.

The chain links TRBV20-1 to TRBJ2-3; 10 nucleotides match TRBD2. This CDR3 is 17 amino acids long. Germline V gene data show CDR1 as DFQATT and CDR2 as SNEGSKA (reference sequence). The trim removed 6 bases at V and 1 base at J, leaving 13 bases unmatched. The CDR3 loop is CSAGRDSSGGGTDTQYF. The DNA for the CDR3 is TGCAGTGCAGGAAGGGACTCTAGCGGGGGTGGCACAGATACGCAGTATTTT.

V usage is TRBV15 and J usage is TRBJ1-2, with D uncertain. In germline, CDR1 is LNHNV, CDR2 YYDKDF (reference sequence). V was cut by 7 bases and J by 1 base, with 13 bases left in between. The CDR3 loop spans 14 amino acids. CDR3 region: CATNEGGVNYGYTF. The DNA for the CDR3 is TGTGCCACCAACGAAGGCGGAGTTAACTATGGCTACACCTTC.

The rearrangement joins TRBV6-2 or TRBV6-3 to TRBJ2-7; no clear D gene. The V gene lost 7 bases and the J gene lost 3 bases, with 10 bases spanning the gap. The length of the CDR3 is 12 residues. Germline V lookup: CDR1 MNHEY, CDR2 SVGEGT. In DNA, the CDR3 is TGTGCCAGCATTGATTCCTTCTACGAGCAGTACTTC. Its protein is CASIDSFYEQYF.

The CDR3, as DNA: TGTGCCAGCTCACCATTCCCAGGGGAATCCCTTTATGGCTACACCTTC. Amino acid sequence: CASSPFPGESLYGYTF. The rearrangement joins TRBV18 to TRBJ1-2; tentative D call: TRBD1 (6 bases). Germline V gene data show CDR1 as KGHSH and CDR2 as LQKENI. V lost 2 bases, J lost 5 bases, and 18 bases lay in between. The CDR3 is 16 residues long.

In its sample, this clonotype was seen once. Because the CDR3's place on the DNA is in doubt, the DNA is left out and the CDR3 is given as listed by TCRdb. The CDR3 protein is CASSIYLCSGRLAAVHEQFF. The chain recombines TRBV6-4 with TRBJ2-1; the DNA was not used to check the table's D call, TRBD2. Germline assignment: CDR1 MRHNA and CDR2 SNTAGT. The CDR3 length equals 20 residues, ends included.

As DNA, the CDR3 is TGTGCCAGCAGTTACTCGGTGGCAGAGGAAGCTTTCTTT. Translation gives CASSYSVAEEAFF. V usage is TRBV6-6 and J usage is TRBJ1-1, with D unclear. Per germline, CDR1 MNHNY and CDR2 SVGAGI (reference sequence). Trimming took 0 bases from V and 8 from J, leaving 10 bases between them. The CDR3 totals 13 residues.

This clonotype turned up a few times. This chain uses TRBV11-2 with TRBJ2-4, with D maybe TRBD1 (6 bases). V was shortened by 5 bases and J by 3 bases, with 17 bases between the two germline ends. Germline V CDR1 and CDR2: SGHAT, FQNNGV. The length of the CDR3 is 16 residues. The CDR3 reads CASSHLQGVFKNIQYF. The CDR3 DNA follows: TGTGCCAGCAGCCATTTACAGGGTGTGTTCAAAAACATTCAGTACTTC.

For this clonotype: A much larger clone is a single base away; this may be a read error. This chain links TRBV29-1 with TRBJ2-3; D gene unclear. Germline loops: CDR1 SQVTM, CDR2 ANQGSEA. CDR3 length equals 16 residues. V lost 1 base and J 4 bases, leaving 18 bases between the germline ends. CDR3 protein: CSVEGAVSEIADTQYF. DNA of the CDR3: TGCAGCGTTGAAGGGGCCGTTTCGGAGATCGCAGATACGCAGTATTTT.

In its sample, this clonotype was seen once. For the CDR3, the DNA is TGCAGTGCTACGCAGGGGTCGGACACTGAAGCTTTCTTT. Protein: CSATQGSDTEAFF. The chain links TRBV20-1 to TRBJ1-1; D is possibly TRBD1 (6 bases). Germline loops: CDR1 DFQATT, CDR2 SNEGSKA (reference sequence). The V and J ends lost 4 bases and 3 bases respectively, with 12 bases between them. The CDR3 extends over 13 amino acids.

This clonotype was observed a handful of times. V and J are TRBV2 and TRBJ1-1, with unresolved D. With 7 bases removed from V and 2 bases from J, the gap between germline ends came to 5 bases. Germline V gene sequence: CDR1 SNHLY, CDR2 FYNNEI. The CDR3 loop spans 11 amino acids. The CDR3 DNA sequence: TGTGCCAGCACCTCTAACACTGAAGCTTTCTTT. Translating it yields CASTSNTEAFF.

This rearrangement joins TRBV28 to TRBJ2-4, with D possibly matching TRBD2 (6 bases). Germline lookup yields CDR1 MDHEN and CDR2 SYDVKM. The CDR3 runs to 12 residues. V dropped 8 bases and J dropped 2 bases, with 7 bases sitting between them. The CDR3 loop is CASRGTKNIQYF. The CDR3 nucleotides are TGTGCCAGCCGGGGGACCAAAAACATTCAGTACTTC.

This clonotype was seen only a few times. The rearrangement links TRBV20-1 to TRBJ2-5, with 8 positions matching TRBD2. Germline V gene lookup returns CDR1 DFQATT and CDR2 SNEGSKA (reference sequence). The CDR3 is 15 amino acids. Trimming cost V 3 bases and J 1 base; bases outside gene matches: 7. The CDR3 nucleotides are TGCAGTGCTAGTGGGCGGGGGGCACCCCAAGAGACCCAGTACTTC. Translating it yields CSASGRGAPQETQYF.

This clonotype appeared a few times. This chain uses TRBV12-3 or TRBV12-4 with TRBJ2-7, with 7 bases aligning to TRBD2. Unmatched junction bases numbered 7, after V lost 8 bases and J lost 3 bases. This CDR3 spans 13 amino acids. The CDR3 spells CASGRGGFYEQYF. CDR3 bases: TGTGCCAGCGGCCGCGGGGGATTCTACGAGCAGTACTTC.

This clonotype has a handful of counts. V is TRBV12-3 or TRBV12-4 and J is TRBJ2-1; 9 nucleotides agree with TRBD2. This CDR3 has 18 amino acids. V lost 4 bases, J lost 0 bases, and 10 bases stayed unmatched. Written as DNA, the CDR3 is TGTGCCAGCAGTTCATATAGCGGGGGAGCAAGCTCCTACAATGAGCAGTTCTTC. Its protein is CASSSYSGGASSYNEQFF.

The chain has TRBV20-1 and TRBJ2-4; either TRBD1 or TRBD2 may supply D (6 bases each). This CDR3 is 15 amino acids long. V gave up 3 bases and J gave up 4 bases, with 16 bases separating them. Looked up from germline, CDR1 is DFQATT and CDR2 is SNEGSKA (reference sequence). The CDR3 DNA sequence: TGCAGTGCTAGGGTTGACCCGGGGGCGAAAAACATTCAGTACTTC. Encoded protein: CSARVDPGAKNIQYF.

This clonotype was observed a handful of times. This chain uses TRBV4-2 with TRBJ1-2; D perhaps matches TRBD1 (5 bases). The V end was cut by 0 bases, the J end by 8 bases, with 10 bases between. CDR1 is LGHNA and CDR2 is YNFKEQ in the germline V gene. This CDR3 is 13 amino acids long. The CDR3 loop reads CASSQDYGDGYTF. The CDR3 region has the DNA TGTGCCAGCAGCCAAGACTACGGGGACGGCTACACCTTC.

CDR3 in amino acids: CAISEGIALNQPQHF. CDR3 nucleotide sequence: TGTGCCATCAGTGAAGGAATTGCCCTCAATCAGCCCCAGCATTTT. The chain links TRBV10-3 to TRBJ1-5; D gene ambiguous. Germline V gene sequence: CDR1 ENHRY, CDR2 SYGVKD. The CDR3 runs to 15 residues. Trimming took 3 bases from V and 3 from J, leaving 12 bases between them.

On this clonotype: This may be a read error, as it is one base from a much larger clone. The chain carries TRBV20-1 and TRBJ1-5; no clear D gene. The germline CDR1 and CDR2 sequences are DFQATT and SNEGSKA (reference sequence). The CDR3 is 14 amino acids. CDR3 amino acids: CSARDLNSNRPQHF. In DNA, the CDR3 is TGCAGTGCTAGAGATCTGAATAGCAATCGGCCCCAGCATTTT.

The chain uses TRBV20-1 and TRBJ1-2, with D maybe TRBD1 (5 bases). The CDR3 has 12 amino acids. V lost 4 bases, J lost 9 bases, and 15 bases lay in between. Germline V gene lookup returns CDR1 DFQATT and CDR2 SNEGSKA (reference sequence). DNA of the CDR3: TGCAGTGCTACGACCGGGACCTACCGCTACACCTTC. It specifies CSATTGTYRYTF.

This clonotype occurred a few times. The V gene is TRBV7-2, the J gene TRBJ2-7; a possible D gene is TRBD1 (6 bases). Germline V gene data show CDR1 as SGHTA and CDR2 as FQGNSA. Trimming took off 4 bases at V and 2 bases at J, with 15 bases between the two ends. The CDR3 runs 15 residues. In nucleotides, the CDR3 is TGTGCCAGCAGCTGGGGGCTTCAGGGCACCTACGAGCAGTACTTC. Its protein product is CASSWGLQGTYEQYF.

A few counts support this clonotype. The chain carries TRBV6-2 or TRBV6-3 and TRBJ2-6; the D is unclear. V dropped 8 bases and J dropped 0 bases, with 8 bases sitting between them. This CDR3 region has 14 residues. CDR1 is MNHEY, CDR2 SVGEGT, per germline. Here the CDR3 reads CASHDPSGANVLTF. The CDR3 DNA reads TGTGCCAGCCACGACCCCTCTGGGGCCAACGTCCTGACTTTC.

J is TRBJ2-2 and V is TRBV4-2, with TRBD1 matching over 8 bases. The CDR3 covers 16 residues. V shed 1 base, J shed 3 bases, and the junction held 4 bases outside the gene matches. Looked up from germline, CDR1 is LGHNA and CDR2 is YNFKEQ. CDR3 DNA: TGTGCCAGCAGCCAAGGGCAGGGGGCGCACACCGGGGAGCTGTTTTTT. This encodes CASSQGQGAHTGELFF.

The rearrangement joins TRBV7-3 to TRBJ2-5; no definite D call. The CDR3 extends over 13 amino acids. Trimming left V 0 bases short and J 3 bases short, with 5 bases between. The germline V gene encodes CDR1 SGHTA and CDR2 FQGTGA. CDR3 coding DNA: TGTGCCAGCAGCTTAACTAGTAAAGAGACCCAGTACTTC. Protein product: CASSLTSKETQYF.

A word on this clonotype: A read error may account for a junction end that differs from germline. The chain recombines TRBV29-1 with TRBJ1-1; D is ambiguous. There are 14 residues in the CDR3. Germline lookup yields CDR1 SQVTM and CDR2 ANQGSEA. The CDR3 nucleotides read TGCCGCGTTGATTGGGGTGATGAATACACTGAAGCTTTCTTT. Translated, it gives CRVDWGDEYTEAFF. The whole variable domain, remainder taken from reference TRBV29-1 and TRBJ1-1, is SAVISQKPSRDICQRGTSLTIQCQVDSQVTMMFWYRQQPGQSLTLIATANQGSEATYESGFVIDKFPISRPNLTFSTLTVSNMSPEDSSIYLCRVDWGDEYTEAFFGQGTRLTVV.

In DNA form, the CDR3 reads TGTGCCAGCTCACACAGGGCAGCCTCCTACAATGAGCAGTTCTTC. Amino acid sequence: CASSHRAASYNEQFF. V gene TRBV18 combines with J gene TRBJ2-1, with D perhaps matching TRBD1 (6 bases). This CDR3 is built from 15 residues. V was pared by 4 bases and J by 0 bases, with 10 bases between. Germline-derived CDR1 and CDR2 are KGHSH and LQKENI.

This CDR3 reads CASSLAGQSANIQYF. The CDR3, as DNA: TGCGCCAGCAGCTTGGCGGGACAGTCGGCAAACATTCAGTACTTC. The V gene is TRBV5-1, the J gene TRBJ2-4, with 7 bases matching TRBD1. Trimming cost V 0 bases and J 6 bases; bases outside gene matches: 6. Per the germline V gene, CDR1 is SGHRS and CDR2 is YFSETQ. The CDR3 totals 15 residues.

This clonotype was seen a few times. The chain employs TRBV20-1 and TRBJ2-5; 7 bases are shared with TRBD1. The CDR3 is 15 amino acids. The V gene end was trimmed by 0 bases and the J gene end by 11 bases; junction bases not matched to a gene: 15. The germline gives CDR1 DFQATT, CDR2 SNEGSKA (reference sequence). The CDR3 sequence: CSARDQRGRYNEQYF. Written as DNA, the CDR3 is TGCAGTGCTAGAGATCAAAGGGGGCGCTACAATGAGCAGTACTTC.

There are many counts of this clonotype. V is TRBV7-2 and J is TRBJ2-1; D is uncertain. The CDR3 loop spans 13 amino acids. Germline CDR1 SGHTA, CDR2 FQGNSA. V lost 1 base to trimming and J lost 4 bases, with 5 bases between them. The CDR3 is CASSLGRYNEQFF. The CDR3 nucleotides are TGTGCCAGCAGCTTAGGACGGTACAATGAGCAGTTCTTC.

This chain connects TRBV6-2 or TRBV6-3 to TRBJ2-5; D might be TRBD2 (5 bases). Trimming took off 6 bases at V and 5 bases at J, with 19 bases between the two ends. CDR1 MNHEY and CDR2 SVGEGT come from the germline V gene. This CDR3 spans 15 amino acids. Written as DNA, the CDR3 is TGTGCCAGCAGAACGTCCGCCGGACTCGGGGAGACCCAGTACTTC. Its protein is CASRTSAGLGETQYF.

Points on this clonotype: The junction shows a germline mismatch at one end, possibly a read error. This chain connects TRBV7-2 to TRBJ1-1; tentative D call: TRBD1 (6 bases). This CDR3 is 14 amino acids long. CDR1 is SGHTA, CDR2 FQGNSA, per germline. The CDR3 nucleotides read TGTGCCAGCAGCCGAGGACAGATGAACAGTGAAGCTTTCTTT. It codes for CASSRGQMNSEAFF.

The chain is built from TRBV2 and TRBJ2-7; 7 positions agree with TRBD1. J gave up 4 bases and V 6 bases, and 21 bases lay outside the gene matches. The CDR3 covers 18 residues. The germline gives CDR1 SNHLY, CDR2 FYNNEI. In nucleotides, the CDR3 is TGTGCCAGCAGGGAACTAACAGGGGCCGGAACTAGAAAATACGAGCAGTACTTC. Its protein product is CASRELTGAGTRKYEQYF.

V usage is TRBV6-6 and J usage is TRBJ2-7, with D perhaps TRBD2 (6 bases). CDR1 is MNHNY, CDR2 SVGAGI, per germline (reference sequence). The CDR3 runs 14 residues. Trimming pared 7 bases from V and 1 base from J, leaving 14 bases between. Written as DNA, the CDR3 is TGTGCCAGCATAGGAACGGGGGAATCCTACGAGCAGTACTTC. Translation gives CASIGTGESYEQYF.